This TCR beta chain was recorded in a study of T cell responses to AZD1222 COVID-19 vaccine (dated by TCRdb to the early 2020s). Background for the entire study: AZD1222 recipients with second doses at about 4 weeks or about 12 weeks were pooled, because spike-specific TCR depth and breadth did not differ between schedules. TCR sequencing was performed for 230 to 250 trial participants, of whom about 200 were given two doses of AZD1222 and around 26 were given two doses of MenACWY control vaccine. Enrollment into the trials was organized by age into subgroups of 18-55, 56-69 and 70-plus years, and those subgroups contained roughly 160, 29 and 62 TCR-sequenced participants, respectively.

Compared with germline, V lacks 6 bases and J lacks 0 bases; bases without a gene match: 7. Looking up the germline V gene yields CDR1 MNHEY and CDR2 SVGAGI. Inclusive of the bounding cysteine and phenylalanine, the CDR3 is 15 residues long. Just CDR3 DNA is preserved here, 45 bases in frame from base 1. The time point label of this sample denotes: baseline before first vaccination. Samples from vaccinated people were obtained from the UK trials COV001 and COV002, which included a single-blind randomized controlled phase 2/3 trial of AZD1222 (ChAdOx1 nCoV-19) in healthy adults. Trial participant PBMC samples were collected at day 0 and day 28 after the second dose for TCRbeta chain sequencing. The CDR3 regions of human TCRbeta chains were analyzed by immunosequencing. For the original study's pipeline: Repertoire TCRs were matched against a reference library of SARS-CoV-2-specific TCRs generated with the MIRA antigen-specificity platform. Breadth meant the fraction of unique TCRs that were SARS-CoV-2-associated, whereas depth meant the fraction of total T cells that were SARS-CoV-2-associated. Each spike-specific TCR was assigned to its reactive spike region and to a CD4 or CD8 class using the MIRA data. Log10-transformed breadth and depth values were compared by one-way ANOVA with Sidak's multiple comparisons tests. TCRdb stores this immuneACCESS table with in-frame sequences only. Part of the clones is absent; in the studies checked, under half of the shortfall reflects unresolved V genes, and no reason is known for the rest. From that table come the V and J calls and clone size; the DNA was used to work out D and trimming. Recorded for this sample are some 130,000 clones; roughly 84% of them occurred a single time. The biggest ten clones account for roughly 4.3% of the sample.

In regard to this clone: This receptor's antigen is unknown. Base qualities are not provided; no much larger clone lies one nucleotide away.

Results and caveats for the whole study, not just this receptor: Reportedly, almost half of the unique spike-specific TCRs recognized epitopes lying outside the regions that are mutated in the B.1.351 and B.1.1.7 variants. Participants were mostly white British, with more females than males. The authors suggested clonal diversity may have been underestimated. The vaccine-associated CD4 TCRs covered the entire spike protein, and the dominant responses fell in regions 160-218 and 743-854. After two AZD1222 doses, spike-specific TCR breadth and depth were significantly higher than at day 0 and than in MenACWY recipients. Because no samples from the day 14 peak response were available, repertoires could be characterized only after the peak T cell response. Conclusions about previously exposed vaccinees were limited because only 6 or 7 AZD1222 recipients were SARS-CoV-2 seropositive at baseline. In the small 56-69-year group, the increase in depth fell short of significance, most likely because of low power.

The V and J segments used are TRBV6-5 and TRBJ2-7, and 8 junctional nucleotides match TRBD2. Material: peripheral blood, obtained on day 0 of AZD1222 vaccination. The sequence came from an adult in good health. The DNA sequence reads TGTGCCAGCAGGGGGGGCGGGACTAGCTCCTACGAGCAGTACTTC. This sequence encodes CASRGGGTSSYEQYF.